The clone carrying this T cell receptor (beta chain) was detected only a few times. The sample comes from a study of PD-L1 blockade in urothelial cancer. Study in general: Prior chemotherapy regimens per patient numbered 0 to 3. At 6 weeks and at 3 weeks (second dose) after treatment start, blood was analyzed. Median T cell yield per blood sample was around 130,000 cells.

The V gene end was trimmed by 2 bases and the J gene end by 0 bases; junction bases not matched to a gene: 6. Germline V lookup: CDR1 GTSNPN, CDR2 SVGIG (reference sequence). The CDR3 is 15 amino acids. Documented time point: peripheral blood 6 weeks after treatment start. Method: immunoSEQ multiplex PCR; TCRdb's copy keeps in-frame clones and lacks some. The table has about 40,000 clones, 86% seen once. This chain connects TRBV30 to TRBJ1-1; 7 nucleotides line up with TRBD1. The sequencing here drew on PBMCs, taken around atezolizumab (anti-PD-L1) treatment. This clonotype was obtained from a man aged 55-75 years with urothelial cancer. The CDR3 nucleotides are TGTGCCTGGAGTAAGACAGGGACCATGAACACTGAAGCTTTCTTT. This translates into CAWSKTGTMNTEAFF.